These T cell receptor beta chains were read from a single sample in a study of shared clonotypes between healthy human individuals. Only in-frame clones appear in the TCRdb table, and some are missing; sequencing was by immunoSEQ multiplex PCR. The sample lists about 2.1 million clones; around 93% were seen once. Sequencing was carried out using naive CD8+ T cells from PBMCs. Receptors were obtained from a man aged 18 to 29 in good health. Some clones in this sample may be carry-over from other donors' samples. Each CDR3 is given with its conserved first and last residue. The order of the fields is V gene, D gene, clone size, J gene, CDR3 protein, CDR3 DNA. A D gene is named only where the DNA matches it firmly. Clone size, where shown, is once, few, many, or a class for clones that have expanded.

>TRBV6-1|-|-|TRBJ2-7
CASSEFVGGAPYEQYF
TGTGCCAGCAGTGAGTTTGTAGGGGGGGCCCCCTACGAGCAGTACTTC
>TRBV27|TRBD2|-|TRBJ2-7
CASSLIAGAYEQYF
TGTGCCAGCAGTTTAATAGCGGGAGCGTACGAGCAGTACTTC
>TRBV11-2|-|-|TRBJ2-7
CASSLGMSSYEQYF
TGTGCCAGCAGCTTAGGGATGAGCTCCTACGAGCAGTACTTC
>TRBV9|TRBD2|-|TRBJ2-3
CASSVARNSGTSTDTQYF
TGTGCCAGCAGCGTAGCTCGTAATAGCGGGACCAGTACAGATACGCAGTATTTT
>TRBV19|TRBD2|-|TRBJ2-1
CASSPLAGRIYNEQFF
TGTGCCAGTAGCCCACTAGCGGGACGAATCTACAATGAGCAGTTCTTC
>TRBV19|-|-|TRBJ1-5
CATTTGNQPQHF
TGTGCCACCACGACGGGCAATCAGCCCCAGCATTTT
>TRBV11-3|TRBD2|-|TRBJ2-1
CASSPSGRAYNEQFF
TGTGCCAGCAGCCCTAGCGGGAGGGCCTACAATGAGCAGTTCTTC
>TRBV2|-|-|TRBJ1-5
CASSDDPQGPNQPQHF
TGTGCCAGCAGTGATGACCCGCAGGGCCCCAATCAGCCCCAGCATTTT
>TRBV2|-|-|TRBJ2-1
CASSEWQGNEQFF
TGTGCCAGCAGTGAATGGCAGGGCAATGAGCAGTTCTTC
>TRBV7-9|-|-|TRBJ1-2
CASSFSGEDYGYTF
TGTGCCAGCAGCTTTTCGGGGGAGGACTATGGCTACACCTTC
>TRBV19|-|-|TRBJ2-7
CASSPEMSYEQYF
TGTGCCAGTAGTCCCGAGATGTCCTACGAGCAGTACTTC
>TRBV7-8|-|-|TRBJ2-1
CASSLGTFSYNEQFF
TGTGCCAGCAGCTTAGGCACTTTCTCCTACAATGAGCAGTTCTTC
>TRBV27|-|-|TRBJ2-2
CASSPDRGGDTGELFF
TGTGCCAGCAGTCCCGACAGGGGAGGGGACACCGGGGAGCTGTTTTTT
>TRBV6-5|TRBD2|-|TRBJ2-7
CASSPLLAGEGEQYF
TGTGCCAGCAGTCCTTTACTAGCGGGAGAAGGCGAGCAGTACTTC
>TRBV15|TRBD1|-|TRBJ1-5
CATSREGQGRYQPQHF
TGTGCCACCAGCAGAGAGGGACAGGGGAGGTATCAGCCCCAGCATTTT
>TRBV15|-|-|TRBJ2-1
CATSRSGSSYNEQFF
TGTGCCACCAGCAGGTCCGGGAGCTCGTACAATGAGCAGTTCTTC
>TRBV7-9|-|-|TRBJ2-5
CASSSPRLEETQYF
TGTGCCAGCAGCTCCCCCCGGCTGGAAGAGACCCAGTACTTC
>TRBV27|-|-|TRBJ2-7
CASRPGALSYEQYF
TGTGCCAGCAGGCCGGGAGCCCTCTCCTACGAGCAGTACTTC
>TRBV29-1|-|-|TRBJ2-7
CSGGGAYYEQYF
TGCAGCGGTGGCGGGGCTTACTACGAGCAGTACTTC
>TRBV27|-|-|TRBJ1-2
CASSSSHRVPYGYTF
TGTGCCAGCAGTTCGTCCCACAGGGTTCCCTATGGCTACACCTTC
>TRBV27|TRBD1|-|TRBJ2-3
CASSPGQPFGDTQYF
TGTGCCAGCAGTCCGGGACAGCCTTTCGGGGATACGCAGTATTTT
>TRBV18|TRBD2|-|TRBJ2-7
CASSPGAAGGHEQYF
TGTGCCAGCTCACCAGGGGCAGCGGGAGGCCACGAGCAGTACTTC
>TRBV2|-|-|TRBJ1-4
CASSEKLFGMGGKKLFF
TGTGCCAGCAGTGAAAAACTCTTTGGCATGGGGGGCAAAAAACTGTTTTTT
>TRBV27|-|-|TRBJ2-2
CASSFRAGELFF
TGTGCCAGCAGTTTTAGGGCCGGGGAGCTGTTTTTT
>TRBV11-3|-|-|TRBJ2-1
CASSSISMEEQFF
TGTGCCAGCAGCTCTATTTCCATGGAGGAGCAGTTCTTC
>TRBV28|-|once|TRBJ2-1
CASSQILTSPEFF
TGTGCCAGCAGTCAAATACTTACTAGCCCAGAGTTCTTC
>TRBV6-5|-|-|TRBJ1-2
CASSYSYRVANYGYTF
TGTGCCAGCAGTTACTCGTACAGGGTTGCCAACTATGGCTACACCTTC
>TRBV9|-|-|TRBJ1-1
CATKPGRLNTEAFF
TGTGCCACTAAACCGGGACGCTTGAACACTGAAGCTTTCTTT
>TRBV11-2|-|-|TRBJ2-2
CASSLGTTSSGELFF
TGTGCCAGCAGCTTAGGGACCACGAGTTCCGGGGAGCTGTTTTTT
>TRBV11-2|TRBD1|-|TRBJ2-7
CASSQDRGLSYEQYF
TGTGCCAGCAGCCAGGACAGGGGTTTGTCCTACGAGCAGTACTTC
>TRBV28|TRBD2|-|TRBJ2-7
CASSLLTREDTYPSYEQYF
TGTGCCAGCAGTTTATTAACGCGGGAGGACACCTACCCCTCCTACGAGCAGTACTTC
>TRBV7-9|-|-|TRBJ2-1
CASRGGLYSNEQFF
TGTGCCAGCAGAGGGGGGCTCTACAGCAATGAGCAGTTCTTC
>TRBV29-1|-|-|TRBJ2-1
CSVVASVRYNEQFF
TGCAGCGTTGTGGCTAGCGTCAGATACAATGAGCAGTTCTTC
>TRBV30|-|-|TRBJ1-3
CAWSVRTVPQAGNTIYF
TGTGCCTGGAGTGTAAGGACCGTGCCCCAAGCTGGAAACACCATATATTTT
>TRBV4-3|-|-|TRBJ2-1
CASSHPPGQGPIVYNEQFF
TGCGCCAGCAGCCACCCACCTGGGCAGGGGCCGATCGTATACAATGAGCAGTTCTTC
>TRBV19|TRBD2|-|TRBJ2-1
CASSYTSGLNEQFF
TGTGCCAGTAGTTACACTAGCGGGCTAAATGAGCAGTTCTTC
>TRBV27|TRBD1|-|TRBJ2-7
CASSKLTTGGSPYEQYF
TGTGCCAGCAGTAAACTAACTACAGGGGGCTCCCCCTACGAGCAGTACTTC
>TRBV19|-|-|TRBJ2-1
CASSIPVARYNEQFF
TGTGCCAGTAGTATCCCGGTAGCTCGGTACAATGAGCAGTTCTTC
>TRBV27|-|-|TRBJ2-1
CASSPHRASIPFF
TGTGCCAGCAGTCCACACAGGGCGTCTATTCCGTTCTTC
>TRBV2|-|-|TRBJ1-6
CASRGLNTSPLHF
TGTGCCAGCAGAGGACTTAATACCTCACCCCTCCACTTT
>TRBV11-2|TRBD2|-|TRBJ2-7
CASSPRGEPYEQYF
TGTGCCAGCAGCCCCCGGGGGGAACCCTACGAGCAGTACTTC
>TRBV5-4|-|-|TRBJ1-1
CASSLGFKGEAFF
TGTGCCAGCAGCTTGGGGTTTAAGGGTGAAGCTTTCTTT
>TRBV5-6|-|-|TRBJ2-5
CASRWGTGWETQYF
TGTGCCAGCAGATGGGGGACGGGATGGGAGACCCAGTACTTC
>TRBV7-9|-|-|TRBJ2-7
CASSPRDDEQYF
TGTGCCAGCAGTCCTCGGGACGACGAGCAGTACTTC
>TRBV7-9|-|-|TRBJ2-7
CASSLVQGSPEQYF
TGTGCCAGCAGCTTAGTTCAGGGGTCCCCCGAGCAGTACTTC
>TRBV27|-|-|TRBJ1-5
CASSQDWNQPQHF
TGTGCCAGCAGTCAGGACTGGAATCAGCCCCAGCATTTT
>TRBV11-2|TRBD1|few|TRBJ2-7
CASSLDLKTGVSYEQYF
TGTGCCAGCAGCTTAGATCTAAAGACAGGGGTCTCCTACGAGCAGTACTTC
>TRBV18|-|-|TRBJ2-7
CASSPPFSYEQYF
TGTGCCAGCTCACCACCTTTCTCATACGAGCAGTACTTC
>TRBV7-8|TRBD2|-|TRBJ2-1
CASSDTPGLAGGYNEQFF
TGTGCCAGCAGCGACACTCCGGGACTAGCGGGAGGGTACAATGAGCAGTTCTTC
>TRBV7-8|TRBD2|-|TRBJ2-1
CASSLGGLAYNEQFF
TGTGCCAGCAGCTTGGGCGGACTAGCATACAATGAGCAGTTCTTC
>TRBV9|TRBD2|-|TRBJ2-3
CASRAGTSSADTQYF
TGTGCCAGCAGGGCCGGGACTAGCTCCGCAGATACGCAGTATTTT
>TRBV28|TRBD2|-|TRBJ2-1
CASSWTSGYNEQFF
TGTGCCAGCAGTTGGACTAGCGGTTACAATGAGCAGTTCTTC
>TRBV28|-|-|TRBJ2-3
CASSFNGWPTDTQYF
TGTGCCAGCAGTTTTAATGGGTGGCCCACAGATACGCAGTATTTT